Presented here are 19 T cell receptor beta chains from one specimen sequenced in a study of blood T cell repertoires in COVID-19. Clones were sequenced by immunoSEQ multiplex PCR, and TCRdb holds only the in-frame ones, with some missing. Found here are some 300,000 clones, roughly 89% of them singletons; the top ten hold 3.5% to 5%. The sample taken for sequencing was PBMCs or T cells enriched from blood (not recorded which). All receptors derive from a woman aged 18-29 years with acute COVID-19.

J is TRBJ2-7 and V is TRBV6-5; 10 bases agree with TRBD2. The CDR3 extends over 15 amino acids. J lost 5 bases, V lost 6 bases, and 10 bases had no gene match. Germline-derived CDR1 and CDR2 are MNHEY and SVGAGI. The CDR3 reads CASSSQREGPHEQYF. Here the CDR3 DNA reads TGTGCCAGCAGCTCACAGCGGGAGGGCCCCCACGAGCAGTACTTC.

The chain combines TRBV6-5 with TRBJ1-1, with D perhaps matching TRBD1 (5 bases). CDR1 is MNHEY, CDR2 SVGAGI, per germline. The CDR3 has 13 amino acids. The V end lost 8 bases, the J end lost 0 bases, and 10 bases lay between the germline ends. Here the CDR3 reads CASHLGVNTEAFF. The CDR3 nucleotides read TGTGCCAGCCATCTAGGGGTGAACACTGAAGCTTTCTTT.

The chain employs TRBV7-9 and TRBJ2-1; a possible D gene is TRBD2 (6 bases). CDR3 length: 15 residues. Germline loops: CDR1 SEHNR, CDR2 FQNEAQ (reference sequence). Trimming pared 6 bases from V and 0 bases from J, leaving 12 bases between. CDR3 sequence: CASRGGVASYNEQFF. The DNA for the CDR3 is TGTGCCAGCAGGGGGGGAGTAGCCTCCTACAATGAGCAGTTCTTC.

The rearrangement links TRBV11-3 to TRBJ2-1; TRBD2 matches 10 bases. The J segment lost 4 bases and the V segment lost 1 base, leaving 4 bases of the junction unmatched. This CDR3 region has 16 residues. CDR1 is SGHNT, CDR2 YENEEA, per germline. CDR3 in amino acids: CASSLGGTSEYNEQFF. The CDR3 region has the DNA TGTGCCAGCAGCTTAGGCGGGACTAGCGAGTACAATGAGCAGTTCTTC.

The chain carries TRBV28 and TRBJ1-2; the D gene is possibly TRBD1 (6 bases). The V end was cut by 2 bases, the J end by 5 bases, with 15 bases between. CDR3 length: 15 residues. CDR1 and CDR2 from the germline V gene are MDHEN and SYDVKM. The CDR3 DNA follows: TGTGCCAGCAGTTTAATCCGCAGGGGAGGGTATGGCTACACCTTC. It translates to CASSLIRRGGYGYTF.

The J gene is TRBJ2-7, the V gene TRBV5-8, with D possibly matching TRBD2 (5 bases). The CDR3 consists of 14 residues. In germline, CDR1 is SGHTS, CDR2 YDEGEE. The germline V and J ends were trimmed by 2 bases and 0 bases, with 9 bases remaining between them. The DNA for the CDR3 is TGTGCCAGCAGCTTTAGGAGGACCTCCTACGAGCAGTACTTC. Translation gives CASSFRRTSYEQYF.

This chain joins TRBV20-1 and TRBJ2-2; either TRBD1 or TRBD2 may fit D (6 bases each). Trimming took 3 bases from V and 9 from J, leaving 20 bases between them. The CDR3 totals 15 residues. Germline CDR1 and CDR2: DFQATT and SNEGSKA (reference sequence). DNA of the CDR3: TGCAGTGCTAGTGAGGGGGGATCCCGGTATAGGGAGCTGTTTTTT. This sequence encodes CSASEGGSRYRELFF.

This clone was recorded a few times. The chain uses TRBV4-2 and TRBJ2-2, with 8 bases aligning to TRBD1. The junction had 7 bases not matched to a gene; V was cut back by 1 base and J by 6 bases. Germline CDR1 reads LGHNA; CDR2 reads YNFKEQ. The CDR3 has 16 residues. CDR3 coding DNA: TGTGCCAGCAGCCAAGGGATAGGGACAGGCGCCGGGGAGCTGTTTTTT. Protein: CASSQGIGTGAGELFF.

This clone was observed once. The rearrangement uses TRBV15 and TRBJ2-1; D not resolved. Per the germline V gene, CDR1 is LNHNV and CDR2 is YYDKDF (reference sequence). The CDR3 runs 13 residues. V was shortened by 8 bases and J by 0 bases, with 8 bases between the two germline ends. The CDR3 spells CATEESSYNEQFF. The CDR3 DNA reads as TGTGCCACCGAGGAAAGCTCCTACAATGAGCAGTTCTTC.

V and J are TRBV15 and TRBJ2-7; 10 positions agree with TRBD2. Germline CDR1 and CDR2: LNHNV and YYDKDF (reference sequence). This CDR3 is 18 amino acids long. V was pared by 1 base and J by 4 bases, with 13 bases of the junction left unmatched. CDR3 in DNA: TGTGCCACCAGCAGAGGGTTAGGGGCGGAGCGGGAGGGATACGAGCAGTACTTC. Its protein product is CATSRGLGAEREGYEQYF.

The chain couples TRBV4-2 to TRBJ2-3, with 9 nucleotides matching TRBD2. CDR1 is LGHNA and CDR2 is YNFKEQ in the germline V gene. This CDR3 is built from 15 residues. V shed 2 bases and J 2 bases; nucleotides not matched to a gene: 2. The CDR3 region has the DNA TGTGCCAGCAGCCAACTAGCGGGGTTCACAGATACGCAGTATTTT. It translates to CASSQLAGFTDTQYF.

The CDR3 protein is CASSLGADLSYEQYF. The CDR3, as DNA: TGTGCCAGCAGTTTAGGGGCAGATCTCTCCTACGAGCAGTACTTC. The J gene is TRBJ2-7, the V gene TRBV28, with D tentatively TRBD1 (5 bases). Germline V gene lookup returns CDR1 MDHEN and CDR2 SYDVKM. V was pared by 2 bases and J by 0 bases, with 11 bases between. The CDR3 contains 15 residues. Full variable domain (missing parts from reference TRBV28 and TRBJ2-7): DVKVTQSSRYLVKRTGEKVFLECVQDMDHENMFWYRQDPGLGLRLIYFSYDVKMKEKGDIPEGYSVSREKKERFSLILESASTNQTSMYLCASSLGADLSYEQYFGPGTRLTVT.

The chain carries TRBV19 and TRBJ2-7; 7 bases match TRBD2. Germline loops: CDR1 LNHDA, CDR2 SQIVND (reference sequence). This CDR3 comprises 13 residues. The V segment lost 3 bases and the J segment 2 bases; nucleotides outside the gene matches: 1. CDR3 sequence (DNA): TGTGCCAGTAGTATCGGGACTACCTACGAGCAGTACTTC. It translates to CASSIGTTYEQYF.

This chain uses TRBV7-3 with TRBJ2-7, with 7 positions matching TRBD1. V gave up 5 bases and J gave up 5 bases; unmatched junction bases: 6. Per the germline V gene, CDR1 is SGHTA and CDR2 is FQGTGA. This CDR3 spans 13 amino acids. CDR3: CASSPQGFDEQYF. The CDR3, as DNA: TGTGCCAGCAGCCCACAGGGGTTCGACGAGCAGTACTTC.

The V gene is TRBV9, the J gene TRBJ1-6, with D possibly matching TRBD1 (5 bases). Germline lookup yields CDR1 SGDLS and CDR2 YYNGEE. This CDR3 comprises 15 residues. V was shortened by 3 bases and J by 3 bases, with 10 bases between the two germline ends. CDR3 DNA sequence: TGTGCCAGCAGCGACGCGACAGTCTATAATTCACCCCTCCACTTT. Its protein product is CASSDATVYNSPLHF.

The CDR3 loop reads CATSRMAGSNYGYTF. The CDR3, as DNA: TGTGCCACCAGCAGAATGGCAGGCTCAAACTATGGCTACACCTTC. This sequence joins TRBV15 and TRBJ1-2; D call uncertain. The CDR3 sequence is 15 residues long. Trimming removed 2 bases from V and 2 bases from J, with 12 bases in between. Germline V gene sequence: CDR1 LNHNV, CDR2 YYDKDF (reference sequence).

The chain uses TRBV19 and TRBJ2-7; D unresolved. V shed 1 base and J shed 0 bases, with 13 bases lying between them. This CDR3 comprises 16 residues. The germline CDR1 and CDR2 sequences are LNHDA and SQIVND (reference sequence). This chain's CDR3 is CASSIGQRLRSYEQYF. In nucleotides, the CDR3 is TGTGCCAGTAGTATAGGGCAGCGTTTACGCTCCTACGAGCAGTACTTC.

This chain uses TRBV5-1 with TRBJ2-1, with D perhaps TRBD1 (6 bases). Germline V CDR1 and CDR2: SGHRS, YFSETQ. The CDR3 is 13 amino acids. The V and J ends lost 0 bases and 7 bases respectively, with 8 bases between them. CDR3 amino acids: CASSLGRGNEQFF. As DNA, the CDR3 is TGCGCCAGCAGCTTGGGCAGGGGAAATGAGCAGTTCTTC.

Of note for this clone: No DNA is shown, since the ends of the CDR3 on it are uncertain; the CDR3 is the one TCRdb lists. The gene calls are TRBV19 and TRBJ2-5; the table's D gene call, TRBD1, was not cross checked with the DNA. The germline V gene encodes CDR1 LNHDA and CDR2 SQIVND (reference sequence). The CDR3 sequence runs 15 residues, both termini included. This CDR3 reads CASSTSGTIQGAQYF.